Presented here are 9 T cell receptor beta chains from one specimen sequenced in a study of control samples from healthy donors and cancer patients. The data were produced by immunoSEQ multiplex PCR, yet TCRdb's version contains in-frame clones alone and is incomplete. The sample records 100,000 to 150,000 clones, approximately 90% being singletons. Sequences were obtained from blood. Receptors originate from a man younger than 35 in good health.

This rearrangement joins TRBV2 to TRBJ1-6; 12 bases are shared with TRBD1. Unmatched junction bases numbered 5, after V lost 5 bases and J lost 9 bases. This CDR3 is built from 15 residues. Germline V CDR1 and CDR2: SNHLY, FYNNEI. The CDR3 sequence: CASSPGTGGSSPLHF. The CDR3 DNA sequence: TGTGCCAGCAGTCCCGGGACAGGGGGCTCTTCACCCCTCCACTTT.

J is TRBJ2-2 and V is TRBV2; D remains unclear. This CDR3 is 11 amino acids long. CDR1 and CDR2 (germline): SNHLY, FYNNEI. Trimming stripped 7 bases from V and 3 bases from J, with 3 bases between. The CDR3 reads CASKDTGELFF. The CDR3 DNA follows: TGTGCCAGCAAGGACACCGGGGAGCTGTTTTTT.

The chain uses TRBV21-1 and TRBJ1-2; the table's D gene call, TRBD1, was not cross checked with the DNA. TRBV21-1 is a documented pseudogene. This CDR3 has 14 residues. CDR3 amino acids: CASRDSDYNYGYTF. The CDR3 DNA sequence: TGTGCCAGCAGAGACAGCGATTATAACTATGGCTACACCTTC.

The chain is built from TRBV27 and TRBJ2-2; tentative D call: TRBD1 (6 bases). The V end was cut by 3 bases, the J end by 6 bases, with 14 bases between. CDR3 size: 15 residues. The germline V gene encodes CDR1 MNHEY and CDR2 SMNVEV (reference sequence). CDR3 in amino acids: CASSFGTRQAGELFF. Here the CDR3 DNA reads TGTGCCAGCAGTTTTGGGACACGGCAGGCCGGGGAGCTGTTTTTT.

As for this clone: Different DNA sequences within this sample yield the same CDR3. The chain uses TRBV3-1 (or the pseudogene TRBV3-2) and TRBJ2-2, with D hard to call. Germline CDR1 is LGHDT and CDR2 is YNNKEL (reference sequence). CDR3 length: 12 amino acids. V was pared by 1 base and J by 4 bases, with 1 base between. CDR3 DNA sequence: TGTGCCAGCAGCCAAGCCACCGGGGAGCTGTTTTTT. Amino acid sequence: CASSQATGELFF.

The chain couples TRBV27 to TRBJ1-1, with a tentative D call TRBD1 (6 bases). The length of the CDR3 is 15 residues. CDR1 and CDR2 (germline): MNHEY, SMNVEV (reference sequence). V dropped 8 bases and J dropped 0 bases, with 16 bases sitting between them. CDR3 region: CASQRSGQMNTEAFF. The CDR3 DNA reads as TGTGCCAGCCAAAGAAGCGGACAGATGAACACTGAAGCTTTCTTT.

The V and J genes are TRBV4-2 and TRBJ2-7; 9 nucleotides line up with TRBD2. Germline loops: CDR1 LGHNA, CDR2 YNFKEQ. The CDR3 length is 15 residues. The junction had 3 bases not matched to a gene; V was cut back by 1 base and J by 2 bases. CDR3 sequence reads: CASSQGVAGAYEQYF. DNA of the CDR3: TGTGCCAGCAGCCAAGGGGTAGCGGGGGCCTACGAGCAGTACTTC.

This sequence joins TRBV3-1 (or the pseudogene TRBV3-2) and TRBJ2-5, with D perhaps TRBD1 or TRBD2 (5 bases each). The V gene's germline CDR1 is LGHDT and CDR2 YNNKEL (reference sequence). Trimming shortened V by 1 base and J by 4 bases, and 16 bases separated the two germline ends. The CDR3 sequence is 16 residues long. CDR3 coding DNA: TGTGCCAGCAGCCAAGGTGACAGTAGGGGACGAGAGACCCAGTACTTC. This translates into CASSQGDSRGRETQYF.

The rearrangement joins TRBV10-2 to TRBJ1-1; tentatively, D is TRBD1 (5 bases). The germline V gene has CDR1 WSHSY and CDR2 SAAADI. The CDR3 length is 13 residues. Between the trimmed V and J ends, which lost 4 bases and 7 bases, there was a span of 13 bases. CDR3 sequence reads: CASSGDSTLEAFF. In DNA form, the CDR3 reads TGCGCCAGCAGTGGAGACAGTACTCTTGAAGCTTTCTTT.